The entry that follows covers one T cell receptor beta chain sequence. Its antigen is as yet unknown. This entry comes from a study of PD-1 blockade in classical Hodgkin lymphoma. Each of the patients experienced relapse following autologous stem cell transplantation, and their brentuximab vedotin exposure differed. Overall study findings and caveats: Baseline diversity in complete responders resembled that of newly diagnosed patients. CD4+ TCR diversity, unlike CD8+, climbed significantly by C4D1.

Using immunoSEQ multiplex PCR, the repertoire was profiled, and TCRdb retains in-frame clones only, with some absent. The profile shows 25,000 to 35,000 clones, more than 60% of them singletons. The V gene's germline CDR1 is MDHEN and CDR2 SYDVKM. CDR3 size: 14 residues. Trimming stripped 8 bases from V and 0 bases from J, with 11 bases between. This chain links TRBV28 with TRBJ1-5; D remains unclear. The specimen comprised peripheral blood mononuclear cells (PBMCs), sampled before the second cycle of nivolumab. The clonotype was recovered from a human donor with classical Hodgkin lymphoma. CDR3 region: CASRDWNSNQPQHF. Here the CDR3 DNA reads TGTGCCAGCCGTGATTGGAATAGCAATCAGCCCCAGCATTTT.